A selection of T cell receptor beta chains follows, all from one sample in a study of blood T cell repertoires in COVID-19. TCRdb's table, derived via immunoSEQ multiplex PCR, lists solely in-frame clones and lacks some. The data show 90,000 or so clones, approximately 88% seen once. Specimen: peripheral blood. The receptors here all came from a woman in her sixties or seventies with COVID-19, enrolled during active disease. Each CDR3 is given with its conserved first and last residue. D genes are given only for firm matches. Not every row has a clone size; where given, it reads once, few, many or a size class.

v_gene: TRBV19
d_gene: -
abundance: once
j_gene: TRBJ1-1
CDR3nt: TGTGCCAGTAGTATAGACAGGGTGAACACTGAAGCTTTCTTT
CDR3aa: CASSIDRVNTEAFF

v_gene: TRBV27
d_gene: -
abundance: -
j_gene: TRBJ2-3
CDR3nt: TGTGCCAGCAGTTTAACGGCAGGAAGCACAGATACGCAGTATTTT
CDR3aa: CASSLTAGSTDTQYF

v_gene: TRBV6-5
d_gene: TRBD1
abundance: -
j_gene: TRBJ2-7
CDR3nt: TGTGCCAGCAGAACCGGGACAGCCTACGAGCAGTACTTC
CDR3aa: CASRTGTAYEQYF

v_gene: TRBV30
d_gene: -
abundance: -
j_gene: TRBJ1-5
CDR3nt: TGTGCCTGGAGTCTCACAGAGAATAGCAATCAGCCCCAGCATTTT
CDR3aa: CAWSLTENSNQPQHF

v_gene: TRBV12-3/TRBV12-4
d_gene: -
abundance: -
j_gene: TRBJ1-1
CDR3nt: TGTGCCAGCAGTACTCGTGGCACTGAAGCTTTCTTT
CDR3aa: CASSTRGTEAFF

v_gene: TRBV19
d_gene: -
abundance: -
j_gene: TRBJ1-5
CDR3nt: TGTGCCAGTACCGCCCCCGGGGGAGGCAATCAGCCCCAGCATTTT
CDR3aa: CASTAPGGGNQPQHF

v_gene: TRBV10-3
d_gene: TRBD1
abundance: -
j_gene: TRBJ1-2
CDR3nt: TGTGCCATCAGGGGACAGGGGCGGAACTATGGCTACACCTTC
CDR3aa: CAIRGQGRNYGYTF

v_gene: TRBV18
d_gene: -
abundance: -
j_gene: TRBJ1-2
CDR3nt: TGTGCCAGCTCACCACGGGGGGGGTCTGGCTACACCTTC
CDR3aa: CASSPRGGSGYTF

v_gene: TRBV4-3
d_gene: TRBD2
abundance: -
j_gene: TRBJ2-1
CDR3nt: TGCGCCAGCAGCCCCACTAGCGGGGGGGTGAATGAGCAGTTCTTC
CDR3aa: CASSPTSGGVNEQFF

v_gene: TRBV9
d_gene: TRBD2
abundance: -
j_gene: TRBJ2-7
CDR3nt: TGTGCCAGCAGCGTTCTAGCGGGGGGAAGCTCCTACGAGCAGTACTTC
CDR3aa: CASSVLAGGSSYEQYF

v_gene: TRBV10-3
d_gene: -
abundance: -
j_gene: TRBJ1-6
CDR3nt: TGTGCCATCAGTGAAAGGGGCAGGGTGGATTCACCCCTCCACTTT
CDR3aa: CAISERGRVDSPLHF

v_gene: TRBV2
d_gene: TRBD1
abundance: -
j_gene: TRBJ2-3
CDR3nt: TGTGCCAGCCTCCGAGGGGGCGAGGCAGATACGCAGTATTTT
CDR3aa: CASLRGGEADTQYF

v_gene: TRBV25-1
d_gene: -
abundance: -
j_gene: TRBJ1-5
CDR3nt: TGTGCCAGCGGGGGAGGAGATAGCAATCAGCCCCAGCATTTT
CDR3aa: CASGGGDSNQPQHF

v_gene: TRBV4-3
d_gene: -
abundance: few
j_gene: TRBJ1-4
CDR3nt: TGCGCCAGCAGCCAATCAGCGGTGAGGCCTCTTCCAACTAATGAAAAACTGTTTTTT
CDR3aa: CASSQSAVRPLPTNEKLFF

v_gene: TRBV6-5
d_gene: -
abundance: -
j_gene: TRBJ2-5
CDR3nt: TGTGCCAGCAGAAGCATCCAAGAGACCCAGTACTTC
CDR3aa: CASRSIQETQYF

v_gene: TRBV11-1
d_gene: -
abundance: -
j_gene: TRBJ2-5
CDR3nt: TGTGCCAGCAGCTTGGGACTGGTGCAAGAGACCCAGTACTTC
CDR3aa: CASSLGLVQETQYF

v_gene: TRBV24-1
d_gene: -
abundance: -
j_gene: TRBJ2-5
CDR3nt: TGTGCCACCATAAGGGTTGGAGGACGGGGGCAAGAGACCCAGTACTTC
CDR3aa: CATIRVGGRGQETQYF

v_gene: TRBV7-9
d_gene: -
abundance: -
j_gene: TRBJ2-1
CDR3nt: TGTGCCAGCAGCTTATCCCCGGTCTCCTACAATGAGCAGTTCTTC
CDR3aa: CASSLSPVSYNEQFF

v_gene: TRBV6-2/TRBV6-3
d_gene: TRBD1
abundance: once
j_gene: TRBJ1-5
CDR3nt: TGTGCCAGCAGTTACCGGACAGGGGGCTGGCAGCCCCAGCATTTT
CDR3aa: CASSYRTGGWQPQHF

v_gene: TRBV27
d_gene: TRBD1
abundance: -
j_gene: TRBJ2-6
CDR3nt: TGTGCCAGCAGCTCACCAAGGGACAGGGGGTCTGGGGCCAACGTCCTGACTTTC
CDR3aa: CASSSPRDRGSGANVLTF

v_gene: TRBV27
d_gene: TRBD2
abundance: -
j_gene: TRBJ2-2
CDR3nt: TGTGCCAGCGGGACTAGCGGGGGAGGACTCATAGGCGGGGAGCTGTTTTTT
CDR3aa: CASGTSGGGLIGGELFF

v_gene: TRBV5-1
d_gene: TRBD2
abundance: -
j_gene: TRBJ2-3
CDR3nt: TGCGCCAGCAGCGCCAGCCGTGCTAGCGGGGGGCTAACAGATACGCAGTATTTT
CDR3aa: CASSASRASGGLTDTQYF

v_gene: TRBV29-1
d_gene: -
abundance: few
j_gene: TRBJ2-7
CDR3nt: TGCAGCGTTGGGGTCGTGGGGGGCTACGAGCAGTACTTC
CDR3aa: CSVGVVGGYEQYF

v_gene: TRBV18
d_gene: TRBD1
abundance: -
j_gene: TRBJ1-2
CDR3nt: TGTGCCAGCTCACCACCGGGTCCGGACAGGGGTAATGGCTACACCTTC
CDR3aa: CASSPPGPDRGNGYTF

v_gene: TRBV7-2
d_gene: -
abundance: -
j_gene: TRBJ1-5
CDR3nt: TGTGCCAGCAGCCTCGGGTCGGATCAGCCCCAGCATTTT
CDR3aa: CASSLGSDQPQHF

v_gene: TRBV7-9
d_gene: -
abundance: -
j_gene: TRBJ2-5
CDR3nt: TGTGCCAGCAGGAGGGGCAGGAGGGAGTACCAAGAGACCCAGTACTTC
CDR3aa: CASRRGRREYQETQYF

v_gene: TRBV6-5
d_gene: -
abundance: once
j_gene: TRBJ1-3
CDR3nt: TGTGCCAGCAGGCGGGAGGGCTCTGGAAACACCATATATTTT
CDR3aa: CASRREGSGNTIYF

v_gene: TRBV7-2
d_gene: TRBD1
abundance: -
j_gene: TRBJ2-7
CDR3nt: TGTGCCAGCAGCTTAGCGCCGGGACAGTCCGGTTACGAGCAGTACTTC
CDR3aa: CASSLAPGQSGYEQYF

v_gene: TRBV19
d_gene: TRBD1
abundance: once
j_gene: TRBJ1-2
CDR3nt: TGTGCCAGTAGTACCTCGGGACAGGGGTTCTATGGCTACACCTTC
CDR3aa: CASSTSGQGFYGYTF

v_gene: TRBV7-8
d_gene: TRBD2
abundance: -
j_gene: TRBJ2-1
CDR3nt: TGTGCCAGCAGCCCCGGACTAGGATCCTACAATGAGCAGTTCTTC
CDR3aa: CASSPGLGSYNEQFF

v_gene: TRBV2
d_gene: -
abundance: few
j_gene: TRBJ1-2
CDR3nt: TGTGCCAGCAGTGGGACAGTTAATGTTGGGGGCTACACCTTC
CDR3aa: CASSGTVNVGGYTF

v_gene: TRBV6-5
d_gene: TRBD2
abundance: -
j_gene: TRBJ2-5
CDR3nt: TGTGCCAGCAGCAGCCGGGGGGGAGGTGGGGAGACCCAGTACTTC
CDR3aa: CASSSRGGGGETQYF

v_gene: TRBV2
d_gene: TRBD1
abundance: -
j_gene: TRBJ2-2
CDR3nt: TGTGCCAGCAGTACCGGGACAGCCTTCACCGGGGAGCTGTTTTTT
CDR3aa: CASSTGTAFTGELFF

v_gene: TRBV15
d_gene: TRBD2
abundance: -
j_gene: TRBJ2-5
CDR3nt: TGTGCCACCGCTAGCGGGGGGGGAAAAGAGACCCAGTACTTC
CDR3aa: CATASGGGKETQYF

v_gene: TRBV30
d_gene: -
abundance: -
j_gene: TRBJ1-2
CDR3nt: TGTGCCTGGAGTGTAGGGGAGGCCGGAGGCTACACCTTC
CDR3aa: CAWSVGEAGGYTF

v_gene: TRBV7-2
d_gene: TRBD1
abundance: -
j_gene: TRBJ1-2
CDR3nt: TGTGCCAGCAGCTTAAATCCCGGGACAGGGGGAGATGGCTACACCTTC
CDR3aa: CASSLNPGTGGDGYTF

v_gene: TRBV7-8
d_gene: TRBD1
abundance: once
j_gene: TRBJ1-6
CDR3nt: TGTGCCAGCAGCGAGGGACAGGGGAATTCACCCCTCCACTTT
CDR3aa: CASSEGQGNSPLHF

v_gene: TRBV5-1
d_gene: TRBD1
abundance: -
j_gene: TRBJ1-2
CDR3nt: TGCGCCAGCAGCGTGACAGGGTCGGGAGGCTACACCTTC
CDR3aa: CASSVTGSGGYTF

v_gene: TRBV6-5
d_gene: TRBD1
abundance: once
j_gene: TRBJ1-2
CDR3nt: TGTGCCAGCAGCCTAGACAGGGTTGACTATGGCTACACCTTC
CDR3aa: CASSLDRVDYGYTF

v_gene: TRBV19
d_gene: -
abundance: -
j_gene: TRBJ1-4
CDR3nt: TGTGCCAGTAGTCCGCTGGGGGAGGGGCCTGAAAAACTGTTTTTT
CDR3aa: CASSPLGEGPEKLFF

v_gene: TRBV27
d_gene: TRBD1
abundance: -
j_gene: TRBJ1-1
CDR3nt: TGTGCCAGCAGTCCGGACAGGGGGCTAAGGACTGAAGCTTTCTTT
CDR3aa: CASSPDRGLRTEAFF

v_gene: TRBV4-2
d_gene: -
abundance: few
j_gene: TRBJ2-5
CDR3nt: TGTGCCAGCAGCCAAGACTTGCGGGGAGAGACCCAGTACTTC
CDR3aa: CASSQDLRGETQYF

v_gene: TRBV28
d_gene: -
abundance: -
j_gene: TRBJ1-1
CDR3nt: -
CDR3aa: CASSSSTGVPTEAFF

v_gene: TRBV4-1
d_gene: -
abundance: -
j_gene: TRBJ1-1
CDR3nt: TGCGCCAGCAGCCCCGCCTGGAGCACTGAAGCTTTCTTT
CDR3aa: CASSPAWSTEAFF

v_gene: TRBV6-5
d_gene: -
abundance: -
j_gene: TRBJ1-1
CDR3nt: TGTGCCAGCAGTTACTCTATGAACACTGAAGCTTTCTTT
CDR3aa: CASSYSMNTEAFF

v_gene: TRBV6-1
d_gene: TRBD1
abundance: -
j_gene: TRBJ1-6
CDR3nt: TGTGCCAGCAGTGCCTCCTGGACAGGGGGAAATTCACCCCTCCACTTT
CDR3aa: CASSASWTGGNSPLHF

v_gene: TRBV6-2/TRBV6-3
d_gene: TRBD1
abundance: -
j_gene: TRBJ2-4
CDR3nt: TGTGCCAGCAGCTCCCGGGACAGCAAAAACATTCAGTACTTC
CDR3aa: CASSSRDSKNIQYF

v_gene: TRBV7-9
d_gene: -
abundance: -
j_gene: TRBJ1-6
CDR3nt: TGTGCCAGCAGCTTAGGAACAGCCAATTCACCCCTCCACTTT
CDR3aa: CASSLGTANSPLHF

v_gene: TRBV5-1
d_gene: TRBD1
abundance: -
j_gene: TRBJ1-1
CDR3nt: TGCGCCAGCAGCTGGAAGGACAGGGAAGCTGAAGCTTTCTTT
CDR3aa: CASSWKDREAEAFF